This is a list of T cell receptor beta chains from one sample in a study of blood T cell repertoires in COVID-19. TCRdb's copy holds only in-frame clones and misses some; the assay was immunoSEQ multiplex PCR. The sample shows some 81,000 clones, about nine tenths of them seen only once. Sequenced input: peripheral blood. The receptor set was obtained from a woman aged 50 to 60 in a cohort sampled during active COVID-19. Both conserved end residues are part of each CDR3. Each record gives: CDR3 length, J gene, V gene, CDR3 protein.

15 TRBJ2-1 TRBV7-3 CASSRPGTGDGEQFF
16 TRBJ2-3 TRBV11-2 CASSPVGGGVGNTQYF
15 TRBJ2-1 TRBV9 CASSVDSVSYNEQFF
15 TRBJ2-3 TRBV6-5 CASRVAGAYTDTQYF
16 TRBJ1-5 TRBV28 CASSFPNGILGQPQHF
14 TRBJ2-7 TRBV5-1 CASSIGQGAYEQYF
13 TRBJ2-5 TRBV28 CASSPQGVETQYF
15 TRBJ2-7 TRBV5-1 CASSLPTENSYEQYF
14 TRBJ1-2 TRBV27 CASSPRGGSYGYTF
14 TRBJ2-3 TRBV29-1 CSVLAGGSTDTQYF
11 TRBJ2-3 TRBV18 CASSPSDTQYF
14 TRBJ2-7 TRBV20-1 CSASYPASLYEQYF
14 TRBJ2-5 TRBV7-9 CASSSTGGKETQYF
21 TRBJ2-2 TRBV18 CASSPPPGLAGVRSETGELFF
14 TRBJ1-2 TRBV6-6 CASSYDREEYGYTF
22 TRBJ2-2 TRBV4-1 CASSQDSIVTLAGTANTGELFF
15 TRBJ1-2 TRBV6-5 CASSYVGGERYGYTF
15 TRBJ1-1 TRBV5-1 CASSLGQGLGTEAFF
16 TRBJ2-3 TRBV5-1 CASSDLGGREVDTQYF
17 TRBJ1-5 TRBV6-2/TRBV6-3 CASSPRERYRSNQPQHF
14 TRBJ2-2 TRBV27 CASRGASNTGELFF
16 TRBJ1-1 TRBV4-1 CASSESFKGGSMRAFF
17 TRBJ2-6 TRBV10-2 CASSGGQGLTGANVLTF
15 TRBJ2-1 TRBV7-9 CASARISGGSDEQFF
14 TRBJ2-1 TRBV2 CASKLRPSYNEQFF
15 TRBJ2-3 TRBV7-9 CASTAGRASTDTQYF